Below, 14 T cell receptor beta chains from the same sample are listed, as sequenced in a study of shared clonotypes between healthy human individuals. This table comes from immunoSEQ multiplex PCR, and its TCRdb copy is limited to in-frame clones, with some not included. The sample carries hundreds of thousands of clones, about 97% recorded once. Terminally differentiated effector memory CD45RA+ cells were excluded by CCR7 positive selection of CD45RO-negative cells. The sequencing input was naive CD8+ T cells sorted from blood. The receptors originated from a man aged 25 to 40 in good health.

This clone was seen a single time. The chain uses TRBV30 and TRBJ1-2; 9 bases line up with TRBD1. V trimming: 7 bases; J trimming: 5 bases; junction bases outside the gene matches: 5. The germline V gene has CDR1 GTSNPN and CDR2 SVGIG (reference sequence). This CDR3 has 12 residues. CDR3 nucleotide sequence: TGTGCCTACCGGGACAGGGCTTATGGCTACACCTTC. Amino acid sequence: CAYRDRAYGYTF.

The V call is TRBV4-1, the J call TRBJ2-1; 7 bases are shared with TRBD2. Germline assignment: CDR1 MGHRA and CDR2 YSYEKL. The CDR3 has 15 residues. After removal of 1 base from V and 4 bases from J, the junction contained 4 bases not matched to a gene. The chain's CDR3 is CASSQGELAYNEQFF. The CDR3 DNA reads as TGCGCCAGCAGCCAAGGGGAACTAGCGTACAATGAGCAGTTCTTC.

This clone was seen just once. Other DNA sequences of this sample code for an identical CDR3. V is TRBV28 and J is TRBJ2-7, with D perhaps TRBD2 (5 bases). The germline gives CDR1 MDHEN, CDR2 SYDVKM. The ends were cut back, 6 bases at V and 2 bases at J, with 14 bases in the middle. The CDR3 length is 14 residues. CDR3 sequence (DNA): TGTGCCAGCAGCCTCAGCGGTTTAACCTACGAGCAGTACTTC. Translation gives CASSLSGLTYEQYF.

The chain employs TRBV10-1 and TRBJ2-7, with unresolved D. The length of the CDR3 is 16 residues. The ends were cut back, 3 bases at V and 2 bases at J, with 17 bases in the middle. Germline CDR1 WNHNN, CDR2 SYGVQD (reference sequence). CDR3 sequence reads: CASSDFSGNYPYEQYF. The DNA of the CDR3 is TGCGCCAGCAGTGATTTTTCAGGCAACTATCCCTACGAGCAGTACTTC.

The gene calls are TRBV28 and TRBJ2-2; D might be TRBD2 (6 bases). The CDR3 has 18 residues. V was clipped by 0 bases and J by 1 base, with 15 bases between them. CDR1 is MDHEN, CDR2 SYDVKM, per germline. The CDR3 loop is CASSLWGGDSMNTGELFF. In DNA form, the CDR3 reads TGTGCCAGCAGTTTATGGGGCGGGGACTCTATGAACACCGGGGAGCTGTTTTTT. Together with reference TRBV28 and TRBJ2-2, the CDR3 gives the full variable domain: DVKVTQSSRYLVKRTGEKVFLECVQDMDHENMFWYRQDPGLGLRLIYFSYDVKMKEKGDIPEGYSVSREKKERFSLILESASTNQTSMYLCASSLWGGDSMNTGELFFGEGSRLTVL.

This clone was detected only a few times. The gene calls are TRBV19 and TRBJ2-7; D remains ambiguous. This CDR3 spans 14 amino acids. Germline V gives CDR1 LNHDA, CDR2 SQIVND (reference sequence). Trimming cost V 3 bases and J 4 bases, with 13 bases left between them. The CDR3 DNA reads as TGTGCCAGTAGTATTACAACTGGGGAATACGAGCAGTACTTC. Translation gives CASSITTGEYEQYF.

This chain joins TRBV21-1 and TRBJ1-5; TRBD1, the D gene given by the table, was not confirmed from the DNA. TRBV21-1 is tagged as a pseudogene. This CDR3 comprises 15 residues. The CDR3 coding sequence is TGTGCCAGCAGCAAGGGGAAGGGACAGGGACAGCCCCAGCATTTT. This translates into CASSKGKGQGQPQHF.

V is TRBV11-2 and J is TRBJ2-3; possible D gene TRBD2, 6 bases. Looked up from germline, CDR1 is SGHAT and CDR2 is FQNNGV. Trimming pared 4 bases from V and 2 bases from J, leaving 10 bases between. The CDR3 is 14 residues long. As DNA, the CDR3 is TGTGCCAGCAGCTGGGACTTGAACACAGATACGCAGTATTTT. This sequence encodes CASSWDLNTDTQYF.

V usage is TRBV28 and J usage is TRBJ1-5; possibly TRBD1 for D (6 bases). This CDR3 has 14 residues. V was shortened by 2 bases and J by 8 bases, with 13 bases between the two germline ends. Germline CDR1 is MDHEN and CDR2 is SYDVKM. Here the CDR3 DNA reads TGTGCCAGCAGTTTAGACAGGCCCTGGGAGCCCCAGCATTTT. Translation: CASSLDRPWEPQHF.

This clone came up once. The chain combines TRBV7-8 with TRBJ2-7; perhaps TRBD2 as D (6 bases). The germline CDR1 and CDR2 sequences are SGHVS and FQNEAQ. The CDR3 has 14 residues. V gave up 5 bases and J gave up 3 bases, with 14 bases separating them. The CDR3 spells CASSPVRDFYEQYF. CDR3 DNA: TGTGCCAGCAGCCCGGTCCGGGACTTCTACGAGCAGTACTTC.

The chain has TRBV28 and TRBJ1-1, with 11 nucleotides matching TRBD1. Germline V gene data show CDR1 as MDHEN and CDR2 as SYDVKM. This CDR3 region has 18 residues. J lost 1 base, V lost 4 bases, and 11 bases had no gene match. CDR3 in amino acids: CASSSIRDRGTQNTEAFF. For the CDR3, the DNA is TGTGCCAGCAGTTCCATCCGGGACAGGGGGACTCAGAACACTGAAGCTTTCTTT.

The rearrangement links TRBV7-9 to TRBJ2-7; 10 nucleotides agree with TRBD1. This CDR3 has 15 residues. V lost 4 bases and J lost 3; bases outside the gene matches: 6. CDR1 and CDR2 from the germline V gene are SEHNR and FQNEAQ (reference sequence). The DNA for the CDR3 is TGTGCCAGCAGCTCCCCCCGGACAGGGGGCTACGAGCAGTACTTC. This encodes CASSSPRTGGYEQYF.

The rearrangement joins TRBV4-1 to TRBJ1-5, with D uncertain. Trimming shortened V by 1 base and J by 3 bases, and 13 bases separated the two germline ends. The CDR3 covers 16 residues. Looked up from germline, CDR1 is MGHRA and CDR2 is YSYEKL. The CDR3 coding sequence is TGCGCCAGCAGCCAAGCGTTCCAGTCCTTCAATCAGCCCCAGCATTTT. Translation gives CASSQAFQSFNQPQHF.

This rearrangement joins TRBV28 to TRBJ2-7; TRBD2 matches 10 bases. CDR3 size: 13 residues. The ends lost 10 bases at V and 7 bases at J; junction bases unmatched: 10. Germline loops: CDR1 MDHEN, CDR2 SYDVKM. The CDR3, as DNA: TGTGCCAACGGGGCTAGCGGGAGTAGTGAGCAGTACTTC. This sequence encodes CANGASGSSEQYF.